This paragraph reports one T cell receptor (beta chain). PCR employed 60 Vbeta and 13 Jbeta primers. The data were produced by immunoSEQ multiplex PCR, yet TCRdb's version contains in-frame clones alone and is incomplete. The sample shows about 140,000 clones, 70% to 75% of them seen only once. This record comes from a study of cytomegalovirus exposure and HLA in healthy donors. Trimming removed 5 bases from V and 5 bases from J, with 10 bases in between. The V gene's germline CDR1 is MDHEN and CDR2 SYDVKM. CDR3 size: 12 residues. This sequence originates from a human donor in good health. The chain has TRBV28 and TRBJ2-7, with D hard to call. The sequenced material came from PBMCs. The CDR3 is CASSTRMHEQYF. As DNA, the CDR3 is TGTGCCAGCAGTACGAGGATGCACGAGCAGTACTTC.